This T cell receptor beta chain was identified in a study of radiation and T cells in renal cell carcinoma. TCRdb keeps only in-frame clones here, not all; method: immunoSEQ multiplex PCR. The table records about 150,000 clones, roughly 90% of them present only once. A few counts support this clone. Its target is not known. Study-level findings and limits: Top tumor clonotypes rose in blood 2 weeks post-radiation, then contracted.

Described time point: blood 2 weeks post-SBRT. As to treatment: 15 Gy SBRT to primary tumor, nephrectomy 4 weeks later. The sample in question was blood, obtained from a patient whose treatment included radiotherapy and nephrectomy. The sequence derives from a woman in her forties or fifties with renal cell carcinoma.

CDR3 sequence: CASSLQSSGNTIYF. DNA of the CDR3: TGTGCCAGCAGTCTACAGAGCTCTGGAAACACCATATATTTT. The chain recombines TRBV2 with TRBJ1-3, with D unclear. The germline V and J ends were trimmed by 5 bases and 0 bases, with 8 bases remaining between them. The CDR3 is 14 residues long. CDR1 is SNHLY and CDR2 is FYNNEI in the germline V gene.